This TCR beta chain emerged from a study of blood T cell repertoires in COVID-19. Study background: Collection of acute and convalescent COVID-19 samples took place in the United States, Italy and Spain. T cells, B-cell-depleted T cells, or PBMCs provided the cDNA or gDNA that served as material.

Original handling: It was from reference gene primer amplification that nucleated cell counts were estimated. Libraries were prepared by immunoSEQ multiplex PCR; TCRdb keeps only in-frame clonotypes and omits some of them. V and J calls plus clone size are reproduced from that table; the DNA served to infer D and trimming. The sample lists around 320,000 clones; 88% were seen once. Germline lookup yields CDR1 LGHNA and CDR2 YNFKEQ. The length of the CDR3 is 16 residues. V was clipped by 0 bases and J by 4 bases; unmatched bases: 4. The sequencing sample was made of peripheral blood. This TCR was recovered from a woman aged 25 to 45 who had recovered from COVID-19. The chain links TRBV4-2 to TRBJ2-3; 10 nucleotides match TRBD2. CDR3 in amino acids: CASSQEASGGADTQYF. The CDR3 DNA reads TGTGCCAGCAGCCAAGAAGCGAGCGGGGGGGCAGATACGCAGTATTTT.